What follows describes a single T cell receptor beta chain. The CDR3 is 15 residues long. Trimming cost V 6 bases and J 1 base, with 15 bases left between them. Germline CDR1 reads SGHDN; CDR2 reads FVKESK. This record comes from a study of shared clonotypes between healthy human individuals. Libraries were prepared by immunoSEQ multiplex PCR; TCRdb keeps only in-frame clonotypes and omits some of them. The table records roughly 700,000 clones, roughly 91% of them present only once. This chain joins TRBV14 and TRBJ1-1; D is ambiguous. This TCR came from a man in his late teens or twenties in good health. Some clones in this sample may be carry-over from other donors' samples. Material for sequencing was memory CD8+ T cells from PBMCs. Regarding subset: CD45RO+ cells pooled with CCR7-negative TemRA cells. The CDR3 loop reads CASRPRMSKNTEAFF. The CDR3 nucleotides read TGTGCCAGCAGGCCAAGAATGTCCAAGAACACTGAAGCTTTCTTT.